This TCR beta chain is from a study of radiation and T cells in renal cell carcinoma. Overall study findings and caveats: Irradiated tumors held more dominant CDR3 motifs than control tumors. In blood, top tumor clones expanded by 2 weeks, shrinking by 4.

Some clones are missing from TCRdb's copy, which holds only in-frame ones; the method was immunoSEQ multiplex PCR. Of 15,000 to 20,000 clones listed, approximately 49% are singletons. Trimming left V 2 bases short and J 4 bases short, with 15 bases between. The CDR3 sequence is 15 residues long. CDR1 is MNHEY, CDR2 SMNVEV, per germline (reference sequence). This clone occurred many times. Its target is not known. Regarding treatment: 15 Gy SBRT to primary tumor, nephrectomy 4 weeks later. This clonotype was sampled from a woman aged 60-70 years with renal cell carcinoma. The V call is TRBV27, the J call TRBJ2-7; D gene unclear. Sequenced material: tumor tissue, taken from a patient whose treatment included radiotherapy and nephrectomy. The CDR3 coding sequence is TGTGCCAGCAGTTTAGTGACTCCTGTAGGATACGAGCAGTACTTC. Encoded protein: CASSLVTPVGYEQYF.